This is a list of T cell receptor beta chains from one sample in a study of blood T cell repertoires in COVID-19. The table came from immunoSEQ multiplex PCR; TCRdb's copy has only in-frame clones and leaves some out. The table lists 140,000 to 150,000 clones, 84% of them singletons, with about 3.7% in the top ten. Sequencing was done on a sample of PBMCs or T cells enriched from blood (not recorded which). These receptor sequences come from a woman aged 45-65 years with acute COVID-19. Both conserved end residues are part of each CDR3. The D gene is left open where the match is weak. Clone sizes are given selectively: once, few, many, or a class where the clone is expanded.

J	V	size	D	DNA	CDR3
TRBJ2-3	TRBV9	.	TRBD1	TGTGCCAGCAGCGTGACAGGGGGCGGCACAGATACGCAGTATTTT	CASSVTGGGTDTQYF
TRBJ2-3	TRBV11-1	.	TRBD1	TGTGCCAGCAGCCTACAGGGGACCCTCGGCGATACGCAGTATTTT	CASSLQGTLGDTQYF
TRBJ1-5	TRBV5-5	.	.	TGTGCCAGCAGCTCGGGGGGTCAGGGAAATCAGCCCCAGCATTTT	CASSSGGQGNQPQHF
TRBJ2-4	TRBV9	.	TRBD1	TGTGCCAGCAGCGTAGATGGGACAGGAAACATTCAGTACTTC	CASSVDGTGNIQYF
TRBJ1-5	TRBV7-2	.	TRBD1	TGTGCCAGCAGCACAAGGACAGGGGGCAATCAGCCCCAGCATTTT	CASSTRTGGNQPQHF
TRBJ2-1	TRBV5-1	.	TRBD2	TGCGCCAGCAGCTTGGGACCGGGAGGTAATGAGCAGTTCTTC	CASSLGPGGNEQFF
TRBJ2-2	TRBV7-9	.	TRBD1	TGTGCCAGCAGCTTAGGCCGCTACAGGGGGCTGGACACCGGGGAGCTGTTTTTT	CASSLGRYRGLDTGELFF
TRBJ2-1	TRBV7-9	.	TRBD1	TGTGCCAGCAGCTTTGGAGGACAGGGGATTACTGAGCAGTTCTTC	CASSFGGQGITEQFF
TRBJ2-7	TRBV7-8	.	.	TGTGCCAGCAGCTTAGCAGTCAGCTCCTACGAGCAGTACTTC	CASSLAVSSYEQYF
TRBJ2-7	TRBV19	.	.	TGTGCCAGTAGTATCACCAGGCCCGGATCCTCCTACGAGCAGTACTTC	CASSITRPGSSYEQYF
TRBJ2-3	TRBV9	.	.	TGTGCCAGCAGCGTAGGGGCTGGTCGGGATACGCAGTATTTT	CASSVGAGRDTQYF
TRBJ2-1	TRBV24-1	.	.	TGTGCCACCAGTGATACCGGCTCCTACAATGAGCAGTTCTTC	CATSDTGSYNEQFF
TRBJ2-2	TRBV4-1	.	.	TGCGCCAGCAGCCAAGGTAGCGTCAACACCGGGGAGCTGTTTTTT	CASSQGSVNTGELFF
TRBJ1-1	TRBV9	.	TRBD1	TGTGCCAGCAGCGTAGCGGGGCAGGGGGTGTCTGAAGCTTTCTTT	CASSVAGQGVSEAFF
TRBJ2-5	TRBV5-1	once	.	TGCGCCAGCAGCTTGTTGGGTGGAGGATACCAAGAGACCCAGTACTTC	CASSLLGGGYQETQYF